Each of the 27 T cell receptor beta chains below was sequenced from the same sample in a study of CD8 T cells in Susac syndrome. After extraction with the RNeasy kit, about 0.45 to 1 ug of the RNA was reverse transcribed using random hexamers. MiXCR, applied by TCRdb to the immunoSEQ multiplex PCR reads, yields one record per CDR3 protein. The sample consists of about 190,000 distinct CDR3 sequences, roughly 90% of them appearing once. Input material: CD4+ T cells from PBMCs. The receptors come from a human donor with Susac syndrome.

V usage is TRBV4-1 and J usage is TRBJ2-4; possibly TRBD1 for D (6 bases). Between the trimmed V and J ends, which lost 4 bases and 3 bases, there was a span of 19 bases. CDR3 length equals 17 residues. Germline assignment: CDR1 MGHRA and CDR2 YSYEKL. The CDR3 reads CASSPLGTNPVKNIQYF. CDR3 nucleotide sequence: TGCGCCAGCAGCCCCCTAGGGACAAATCCGGTCAAAAACATTCAGTACTTC.

V and J are TRBV28 and TRBJ2-7; no firm D call. V was clipped by 4 bases and J by 0 bases, with 13 bases between them. Germline V gives CDR1 MDHEN, CDR2 SYDVKM. The CDR3 length is 15 residues. CDR3 in amino acids: CASSSIDFRSYEQYF. The CDR3 DNA reads TGTGCCAGCAGTTCAATAGACTTCCGCTCCTACGAGCAGTACTTC.

CDR3 protein: CATGHNYGYTF. CDR3 sequence (DNA): TGTGCCACCGGACATAACTATGGCTACACCTTC. This sequence joins TRBV10-3 and TRBJ1-2; a possible D gene is TRBD1 (5 bases). Trimming removed 10 bases from V and 1 base from J, with 7 bases in between. The CDR3 has 11 amino acids. Per the germline V gene, CDR1 is ENHRY and CDR2 is SYGVKD.

This clonotype has just a few counts. The V and J genes are TRBV5-6 and TRBJ1-2, with D hard to call. Trimming pared 5 bases from V and 8 bases from J, leaving 22 bases between. The CDR3 loop spans 15 amino acids. Germline values: CDR1 SGHDT, CDR2 YYEEEE. The CDR3 coding sequence is TGTGCCAGCAGTTTTTCAACTTCTTATCGCTTCGGCTACACCTTC. As protein: CASSFSTSYRFGYTF.

This chain joins TRBV11-2 and TRBJ2-1; 8 bases line up with TRBD2. V shed 5 bases and J 3 bases; nucleotides not matched to a gene: 9. Germline V gene lookup returns CDR1 SGHAT and CDR2 FQNNGV. The CDR3 is made up of 16 amino acids. The CDR3 DNA reads as TGTGCCAGCAGCCAAGGATTGCGGGAGGTCTACAATGAGCAGTTCTTC. This translates into CASSQGLREVYNEQFF.

J is TRBJ1-3 and V is TRBV10-3, with D hard to call. Deletions cut 5 bases from V and 4 bases from J, with 12 bases between. Looked up from germline, CDR1 is ENHRY and CDR2 is SYGVKD. The CDR3 loop spans 14 amino acids. Written as DNA, the CDR3 is TGTGCCATCAGTTATACAAACGAGGGAAACACCATATATTTT. This translates into CAISYTNEGNTIYF.

In nucleotides, the CDR3 is TGTGCCAGCACTACCAGGGATTGGTACGAGCAGTACTTC. This encodes CASTTRDWYEQYF. The chain has TRBV6-2 or TRBV6-3 and TRBJ2-7, with D perhaps matching TRBD1 (5 bases). CDR1 MNHEY and CDR2 SVGEGT come from the germline V gene. The length of the CDR3 is 13 residues. V shed 7 bases and J shed 4 bases, with 14 bases lying between them.

The V gene is TRBV6-5, the J gene TRBJ1-4, with no clear D. CDR3 length equals 14 residues. Germline CDR1 MNHEY, CDR2 SVGAGI. Deletions cut 5 bases from V and 5 bases from J, with 12 bases between. CDR3 nucleotides: TGTGCCAGCAGTGTCGATCGATCCAATGAAAAACTGTTTTTT. Translation: CASSVDRSNEKLFF.

The rearrangement joins TRBV6-5 to TRBJ2-7; D is perhaps TRBD2 (5 bases). Germline CDR1 is MNHEY and CDR2 is SVGAGI. Trimming pared 2 bases from V and 5 bases from J, leaving 13 bases between. This CDR3 contains 14 residues. The CDR3 coding sequence is TGTGCCAGCAGTTACCAACTAGAGGGTGACGAGCAGTACTTC. Protein: CASSYQLEGDEQYF.

The V gene is TRBV20-1, the J gene TRBJ2-6; TRBD2 matches 8 bases. V lost 6 bases to trimming and J lost 3 bases; unmatched junction nucleotides: 10. The CDR3 totals 16 residues. Germline V gene lookup returns CDR1 DFQATT and CDR2 SNEGSKA (reference sequence). The CDR3: CSAQREFRSGANVLTF. For the CDR3, the DNA is TGCAGTGCCCAGCGGGAGTTTCGTAGTGGGGCCAACGTCCTGACTTTC.

The genes are TRBV28 and TRBJ2-7, with 7 bases fitting TRBD2. The germline gives CDR1 MDHEN, CDR2 SYDVKM. Trimming at V came to 7 bases and at J to 3 bases, leaving 6 bases not matched to a gene. The CDR3 is 13 amino acids. The chain's CDR3 is CASNGEGGYEQYF. In DNA form, the CDR3 reads TGTGCCAGCAATGGGGAGGGAGGCTACGAGCAGTACTTC. Full variable domain (outside the CDR3, taken from reference TRBV28 and TRBJ2-7): DVKVTQSSRYLVKRTGEKVFLECVQDMDHENMFWYRQDPGLGLRLIYFSYDVKMKEKGDIPEGYSVSREKKERFSLILESASTNQTSMYLCASNGEGGYEQYFGPGTRLTVT.

This rearrangement joins TRBV9 to TRBJ2-1; TRBD2 matches at 10 bases. The V gene end was trimmed by 2 bases and the J gene end by 4 bases; junction bases not matched to a gene: 6. The CDR3 is 16 amino acids. Germline assignment: CDR1 SGDLS and CDR2 YYNGEE. The CDR3: CASSVHTSGTYNEQFF. Written as DNA, the CDR3 is TGTGCCAGCAGCGTGCACACTAGCGGGACATACAATGAGCAGTTCTTC.

The genes are TRBV9 and TRBJ2-3; D gene ambiguous. The V and J ends lost 0 bases and 0 bases respectively, with 11 bases between them. The CDR3 covers 16 residues. Germline V CDR1 and CDR2: SGDLS, YYNGEE. The CDR3 sequence: CASSVGSQTSTDTQYF. CDR3 nucleotide sequence: TGTGCCAGCAGCGTAGGATCTCAGACTAGCACAGATACGCAGTATTTT.

This chain uses TRBV19 with TRBJ1-5, with D unresolved. V was trimmed by 3 bases and J by 6 bases, leaving 12 bases between them. The CDR3 is made up of 14 amino acids. CDR1 LNHDA and CDR2 SQIVND come from the germline V gene (reference sequence). The CDR3 reads CASSMAAGFQPQHF. The CDR3 nucleotides are TGTGCCAGTAGTATGGCGGCCGGGTTTCAGCCCCAGCATTTT.

This clonotype was counted a few times. The chain uses TRBV6-1 and TRBJ2-1; TRBD2 is a possible D gene (6 bases). V lost 5 bases and J 8 bases, leaving 13 bases between the germline ends. The CDR3 consists of 13 residues. CDR1 and CDR2 from the germline V gene are MNHNS and SASEGT. The CDR3 is CASSQRGGDEQFF. DNA for the CDR3: TGTGCCAGCAGTCAACGGGGCGGGGATGAGCAGTTCTTC.

The chain is built from TRBV6-2 or TRBV6-3 and TRBJ2-7; TRBD2 agrees at 8 bases. The CDR3 is 16 residues long. Germline CDR1 MNHEY, CDR2 SVGEGT. With V trimmed by 4 bases and J by 2 bases, 10 bases remained unmatched. The CDR3 DNA reads as TGTGCCAGCAGTTCCGATAGCGGGATGCACCCCTACGAGCAGTACTTC. This codes for CASSSDSGMHPYEQYF.

The chain combines TRBV6-5 with TRBJ1-5; a possible D gene is TRBD1 (6 bases). Germline V lookup: CDR1 MNHEY, CDR2 SVGAGI. This CDR3 contains 18 residues. Trimming left V 0 bases short and J 0 bases short, with 15 bases between. CDR3 amino acids: CASSYSSRTEYSNQPQHF. The DNA of the CDR3 is TGTGCCAGCAGTTACTCTTCCCGGACAGAGTATAGCAATCAGCCCCAGCATTTT.

The genes are TRBV5-1 and TRBJ1-5; D possibly corresponds to TRBD1 (5 bases). This CDR3 is 14 amino acids long. Germline V gene lookup returns CDR1 SGHRS and CDR2 YFSETQ. V was shortened by 5 bases and J by 5 bases, with 14 bases between the two germline ends. CDR3 residues: CASRPGAGDQPQHF. As DNA, the CDR3 is TGCGCCAGCAGGCCCGGGGCCGGGGATCAGCCCCAGCATTTT.

The chain joins TRBV7-2 to TRBJ2-7; TRBD2 agrees at 8 bases. CDR1 SGHTA and CDR2 FQGNSA come from the germline V gene. With 5 bases clipped from V and 0 bases from J, the junction kept 3 bases outside the gene matches. CDR3 length: 14 residues. CDR3 DNA: TGTGCCAGCAGCGTGAGCGGGAGCTCCTACGAGCAGTACTTC. Translating gives CASSVSGSSYEQYF.

The chain combines TRBV20-1 with TRBJ2-5; D is ambiguous. V lost 3 bases, J lost 5 bases, and 13 bases lay in between. CDR3 length: 13 residues. Germline CDR1 DFQATT, CDR2 SNEGSKA (reference sequence). CDR3 sequence: CSASRTSGETQYF. In nucleotides, the CDR3 is TGCAGTGCTAGTCGGACCTCCGGGGAGACCCAGTACTTC.

The J gene is TRBJ1-1, the V gene TRBV9; D call uncertain. Germline CDR1 is SGDLS and CDR2 is YYNGEE. The V gene lost 0 bases and the J gene lost 3 bases, with 6 bases spanning the gap. CDR3 length: 13 residues. CDR3 DNA: TGTGCCAGCAGCGTAGTGTGGGACACTGAAGCTTTCTTT. Protein sequence: CASSVVWDTEAFF.

This clonotype was detected only a few times. This rearrangement joins TRBV18 to TRBJ1-2; tentative D call: TRBD1 (5 bases). From germline, CDR1 is KGHSH and CDR2 LQKENI. Trimming left V 3 bases short and J 3 bases short, with 14 bases between. CDR3 length: 15 residues. CDR3 in DNA: TGTGCCAGCTCACCGCGCCAGGGTTCGCACTATGGCTACACCTTC. It codes for CASSPRQGSHYGYTF.

The chain has TRBV29-1 and TRBJ2-5; D uncertain. Per germline, CDR1 SQVTM and CDR2 ANQGSEA. The CDR3 has 13 amino acids. The V end lost 2 bases, the J end lost 5 bases, and 12 bases lay between the germline ends. CDR3 in amino acids: CSVETNTRETQYF. Written as DNA, the CDR3 is TGCAGCGTTGAAACCAACACCCGGGAGACCCAGTACTTC.

This rearrangement joins TRBV20-1 to TRBJ1-3, with D uncertain. V lost 3 bases to trimming and J lost 2 bases, with 2 bases between them. CDR3 length equals 11 residues. Germline CDR1 DFQATT, CDR2 SNEGSKA (reference sequence). The CDR3 DNA reads as TGCAGTGCTAGCCCTGGAAACACCATATATTTT. It yields the protein CSASPGNTIYF.

The chain has TRBV6-6 and TRBJ1-2, with D possibly being TRBD1 (6 bases). Trimming took 5 bases from V and 2 from J, leaving 12 bases between them. CDR3 length: 14 amino acids. Germline CDR1 and CDR2: MNHNY and SVGAGI (reference sequence). CDR3 sequence reads: CASSKTGNNYGYTF. In nucleotides, the CDR3 is TGTGCCAGCAGTAAAACAGGGAACAACTATGGCTACACCTTC.

This chain uses TRBV3-1 with TRBJ2-7; TRBD2 agrees at 7 bases. This CDR3 has 15 residues. Germline CDR1 and CDR2: LGHDT and YNNKEL (reference sequence). Trimming took 1 base from V and 2 from J; bases not matched to a gene: 5. The CDR3 DNA follows: TGTGCCAGCAGCCAAGCCGGGACTATGGCCTACGAGCAGTACTTC. Protein product: CASSQAGTMAYEQYF.

The chain joins TRBV9 to TRBJ2-5; D is possibly TRBD2 (7 bases). V lost 2 bases to trimming and J lost 0 bases, with 8 bases between them. Germline-derived CDR1 and CDR2 are SGDLS and YYNGEE. CDR3 length: 14 residues. CDR3 bases: TGTGCCAGCAGCGTGGGGGGGCACCAAGAGACCCAGTACTTC. Its protein product is CASSVGGHQETQYF.